This T cell receptor (beta chain) was captured in a study of blood T cell repertoires in COVID-19. Study overall: T cells, B-cell-depleted T cells, or PBMCs provided the cDNA or gDNA that served as material.

This table comes from immunoSEQ multiplex PCR, and its TCRdb copy is limited to in-frame clones, with some not included. Seen here are 120,000 to 150,000 clones, 85% observed once, and the top ten hold under 3%. Trimming cost V 6 bases and J 0 bases, with 12 bases left between them. The CDR3 runs to 16 residues. Germline CDR1 and CDR2: MNHEY and SMNVEV (reference sequence). The sequence derives from a middle-aged woman with active or convalescent COVID-19. Material: peripheral blood. The rearrangement joins TRBV27 to TRBJ2-6; no reliable D call. The CDR3 nucleotides read TGTGCCAGCAGCCCCGAGGCCTACTCTGGGGCCAACGTCCTGACTTTC. This translates into CASSPEAYSGANVLTF.